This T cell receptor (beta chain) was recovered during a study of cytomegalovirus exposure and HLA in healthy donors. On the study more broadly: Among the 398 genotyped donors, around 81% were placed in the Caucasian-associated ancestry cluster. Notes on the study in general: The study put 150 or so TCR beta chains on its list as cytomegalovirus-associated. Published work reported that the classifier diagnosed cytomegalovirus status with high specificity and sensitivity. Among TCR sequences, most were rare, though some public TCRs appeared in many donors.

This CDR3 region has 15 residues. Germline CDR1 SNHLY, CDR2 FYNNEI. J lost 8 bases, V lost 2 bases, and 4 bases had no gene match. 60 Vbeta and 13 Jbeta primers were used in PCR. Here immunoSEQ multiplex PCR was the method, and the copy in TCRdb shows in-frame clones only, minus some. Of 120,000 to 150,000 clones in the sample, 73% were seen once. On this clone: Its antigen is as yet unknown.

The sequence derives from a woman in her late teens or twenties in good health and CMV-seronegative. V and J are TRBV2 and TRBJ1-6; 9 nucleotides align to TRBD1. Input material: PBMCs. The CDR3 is CASSERTGEYSPLHF. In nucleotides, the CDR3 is TGTGCCAGCAGTGAAAGGACAGGGGAATATTCACCCCTCCACTTT.